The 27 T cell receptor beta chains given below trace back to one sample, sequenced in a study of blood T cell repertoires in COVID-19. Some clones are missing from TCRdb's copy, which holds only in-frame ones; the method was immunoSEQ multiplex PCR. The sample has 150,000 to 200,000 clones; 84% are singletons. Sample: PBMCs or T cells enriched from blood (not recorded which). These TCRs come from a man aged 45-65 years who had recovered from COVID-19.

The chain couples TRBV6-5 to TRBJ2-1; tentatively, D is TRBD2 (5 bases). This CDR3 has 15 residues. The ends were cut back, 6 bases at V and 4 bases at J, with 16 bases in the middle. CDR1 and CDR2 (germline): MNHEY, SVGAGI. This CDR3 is CASRRTSGAYNEQFF. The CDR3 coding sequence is TGTGCCAGCAGACGAACGAGCGGAGCTTACAATGAGCAGTTCTTC.

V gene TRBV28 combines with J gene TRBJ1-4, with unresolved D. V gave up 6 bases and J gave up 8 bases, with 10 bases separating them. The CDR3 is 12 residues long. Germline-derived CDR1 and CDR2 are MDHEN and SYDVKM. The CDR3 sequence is CASRERAEKLFF. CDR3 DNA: TGTGCCAGCAGGGAGAGGGCGGAAAAACTGTTTTTT.

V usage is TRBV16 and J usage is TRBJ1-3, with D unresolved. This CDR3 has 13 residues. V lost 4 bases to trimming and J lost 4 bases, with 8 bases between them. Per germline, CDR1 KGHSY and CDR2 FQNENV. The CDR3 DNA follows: TGTGCCAGCAGCCTAAGCCCCGGAAACACCATATATTTT. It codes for CASSLSPGNTIYF.

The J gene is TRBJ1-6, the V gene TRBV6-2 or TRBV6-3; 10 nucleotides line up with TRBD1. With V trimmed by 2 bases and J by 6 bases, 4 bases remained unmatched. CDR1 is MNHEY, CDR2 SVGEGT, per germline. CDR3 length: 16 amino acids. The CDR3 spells CASSYRRDRGNSPLHF. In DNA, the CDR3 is TGTGCCAGCAGTTACCGACGGGACAGGGGTAATTCACCCCTCCACTTT.

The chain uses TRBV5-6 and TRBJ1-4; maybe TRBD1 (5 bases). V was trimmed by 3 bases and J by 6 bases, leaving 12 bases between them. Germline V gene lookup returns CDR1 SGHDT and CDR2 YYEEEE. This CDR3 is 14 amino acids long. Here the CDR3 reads CASSYSGWDEKLFF. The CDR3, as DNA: TGTGCCAGCAGCTATTCAGGGTGGGATGAAAAACTGTTTTTT. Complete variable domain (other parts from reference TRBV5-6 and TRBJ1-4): DAGVTQSPTHLIKTRGQQVTLRCSPKSGHDTVSWYQQALGQGPQFIFQYYEEEERQRGNFPDRFSGHQFPNYSSELNVNALLLGDSALYLCASSYSGWDEKLFFGSGTQLSVL.

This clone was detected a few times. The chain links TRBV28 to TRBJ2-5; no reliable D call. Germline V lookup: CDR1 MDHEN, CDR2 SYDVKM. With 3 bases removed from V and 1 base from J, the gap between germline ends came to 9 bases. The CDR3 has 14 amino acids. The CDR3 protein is CASSFTRLQETQYF. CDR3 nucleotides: TGTGCCAGCAGTTTTACGCGTCTCCAAGAGACCCAGTACTTC.

The CDR3 DNA reads as TGCGCCAGCAGAACCGGGACAGCCCTTGATGTTGATGAAAAACTGTTTTTT. The encoded protein is CASRTGTALDVDEKLFF. The chain uses TRBV5-1 and TRBJ1-4; 7 bases align to TRBD1. Germline V CDR1 and CDR2: SGHRS, YFSETQ. The junction had 16 bases not matched to a gene; V was cut back by 5 bases and J by 6 bases. The CDR3 is 17 amino acids.

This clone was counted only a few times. CDR3 DNA sequence: TGCGCCAGCAGCTTGGGGGATCTCCGGGGTAATTCACCCCTCCACTTT. This gives the protein CASSLGDLRGNSPLHF. The chain links TRBV5-1 to TRBJ1-6; D unresolved. The CDR3 is made up of 16 amino acids. Trimming shortened V by 0 bases and J by 6 bases, and 13 bases separated the two germline ends. Germline lookup yields CDR1 SGHRS and CDR2 YFSETQ. Full variable domain (rest looked up from reference TRBV5-1 and TRBJ1-6): KAGVTQTPRYLIKTRGQQVTLSCSPISGHRSVSWYQQTPGQGLQFLFEYFSETQRNKGNFPGRFSGRQFSNSRSEMNVSTLELGDSALYLCASSLGDLRGNSPLHFGNGTRLTVT.

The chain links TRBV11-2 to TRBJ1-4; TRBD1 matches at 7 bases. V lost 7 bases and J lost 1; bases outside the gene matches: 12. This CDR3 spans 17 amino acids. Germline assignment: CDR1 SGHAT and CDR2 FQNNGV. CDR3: CASKRYRGLGTNEKLFF. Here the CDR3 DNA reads TGTGCCAGCAAACGATACAGGGGTTTAGGAACTAATGAAAAACTGTTTTTT.

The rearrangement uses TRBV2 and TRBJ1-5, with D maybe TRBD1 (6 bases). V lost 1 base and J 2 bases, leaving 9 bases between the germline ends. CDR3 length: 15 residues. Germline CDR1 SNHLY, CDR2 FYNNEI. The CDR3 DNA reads TGTGCCAGCAGTGAAGACAGGGTGGGCAATCAGCCCCAGCATTTT. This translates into CASSEDRVGNQPQHF.

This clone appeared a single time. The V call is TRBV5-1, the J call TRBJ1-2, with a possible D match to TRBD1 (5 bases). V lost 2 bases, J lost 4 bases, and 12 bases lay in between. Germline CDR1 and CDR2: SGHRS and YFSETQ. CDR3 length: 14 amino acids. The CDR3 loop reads CASSLSRGLYGYTF. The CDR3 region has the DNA TGCGCCAGCAGCTTATCTAGGGGTCTCTATGGCTACACCTTC.

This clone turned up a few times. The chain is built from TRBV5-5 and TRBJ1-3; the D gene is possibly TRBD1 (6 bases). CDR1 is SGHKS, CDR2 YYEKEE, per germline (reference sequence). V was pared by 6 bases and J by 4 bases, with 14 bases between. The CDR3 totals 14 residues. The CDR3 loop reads CASKLGGSGNTIYF. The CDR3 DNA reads TGTGCCAGCAAATTAGGGGGTTCCGGAAACACCATATATTTT. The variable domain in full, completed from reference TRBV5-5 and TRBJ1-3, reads DAGVTQSPTHLIKTRGQQVTLRCSPISGHKSVSWYQQVLGQGPQFIFQYYEKEERGRGNFPDRFSARQFPNYSSELNVNALLLGDSALYLCASKLGGSGNTIYFGEGSWLTVV.

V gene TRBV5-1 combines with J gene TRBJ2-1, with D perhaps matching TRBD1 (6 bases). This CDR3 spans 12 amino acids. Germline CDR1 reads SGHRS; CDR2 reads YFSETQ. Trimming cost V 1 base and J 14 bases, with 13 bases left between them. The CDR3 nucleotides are TGCGCCAGCAGCTTGATCCGGGACAAGGAGTTCTTC. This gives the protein CASSLIRDKEFF.

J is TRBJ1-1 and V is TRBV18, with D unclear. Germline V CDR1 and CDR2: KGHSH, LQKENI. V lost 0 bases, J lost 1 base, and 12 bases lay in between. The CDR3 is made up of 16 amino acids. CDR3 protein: CASSPPGLYENTEAFF. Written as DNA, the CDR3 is TGTGCCAGCTCACCACCGGGCCTCTACGAGAACACTGAAGCTTTCTTT.

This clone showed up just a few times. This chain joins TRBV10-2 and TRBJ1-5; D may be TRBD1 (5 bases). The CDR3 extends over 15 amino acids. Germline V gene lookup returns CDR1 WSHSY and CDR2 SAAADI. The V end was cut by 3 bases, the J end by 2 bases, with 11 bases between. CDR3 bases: TGCGCCAGCAGTGAAGGGGTTCGGGGCAATCAGCCCCAGCATTTT. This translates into CASSEGVRGNQPQHF.

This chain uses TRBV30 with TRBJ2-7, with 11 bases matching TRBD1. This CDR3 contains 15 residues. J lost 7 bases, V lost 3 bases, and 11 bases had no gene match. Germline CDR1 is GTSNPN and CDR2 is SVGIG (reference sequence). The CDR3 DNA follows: TGTGCCTGGAGGCGAGACGGACAGGGGGCTGGGGAGCAGTACTTC. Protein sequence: CAWRRDGQGAGEQYF.

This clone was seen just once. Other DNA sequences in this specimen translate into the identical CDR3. The CDR3 coding sequence is TGTGCCAGCAGTGAAGCAGGGGCCAGCTATGGCTACACCTTC. Residues: CASSEAGASYGYTF. The chain joins TRBV6-1 to TRBJ1-2; weak D call: TRBD1 (5 bases). Trimming shortened V by 0 bases and J by 4 bases, and 9 bases separated the two germline ends. The CDR3 is 14 amino acids. Germline lookup yields CDR1 MNHNS and CDR2 SASEGT.

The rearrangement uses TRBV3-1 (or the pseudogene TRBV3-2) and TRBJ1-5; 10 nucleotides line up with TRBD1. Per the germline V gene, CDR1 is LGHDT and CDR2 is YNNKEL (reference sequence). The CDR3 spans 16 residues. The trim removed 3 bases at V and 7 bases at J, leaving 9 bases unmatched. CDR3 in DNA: TGTGCCAGCAGCCAGACGGCCGGGACAGGGGAACAGCCCCAGCATTTT. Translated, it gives CASSQTAGTGEQPQHF.

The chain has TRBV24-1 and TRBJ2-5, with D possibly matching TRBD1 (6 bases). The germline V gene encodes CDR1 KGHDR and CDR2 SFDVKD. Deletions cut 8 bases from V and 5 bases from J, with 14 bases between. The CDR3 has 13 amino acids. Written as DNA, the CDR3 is TGTGCCACCATGGGGGCGTCAGGGGAGACCCAGTACTTC. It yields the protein CATMGASGETQYF.

The CDR3 here is CASSGQGQTYEQYF. CDR3 nucleotide sequence: TGCGCCAGCTCCGGACAGGGCCAAACCTACGAGCAGTACTTC. The chain has TRBV5-1 and TRBJ2-7; 8 bases map to TRBD1. Germline V CDR1 and CDR2: SGHRS, YFSETQ. The CDR3 spans 14 residues. The J segment lost 2 bases and the V segment lost 7 bases, leaving 8 bases of the junction unmatched.

The CDR3 DNA reads TGTGCCAGCAGCCAAGATGGGAGGGTCTATGGCTACACCTTC. Its translation: CASSQDGRVYGYTF. This sequence joins TRBV3-1 (or the pseudogene TRBV3-2) and TRBJ1-2; no clear D. Germline lookup yields CDR1 LGHDT and CDR2 YNNKEL (reference sequence). The CDR3 is 14 residues long. V was pared by 0 bases and J by 4 bases, with 9 bases between.

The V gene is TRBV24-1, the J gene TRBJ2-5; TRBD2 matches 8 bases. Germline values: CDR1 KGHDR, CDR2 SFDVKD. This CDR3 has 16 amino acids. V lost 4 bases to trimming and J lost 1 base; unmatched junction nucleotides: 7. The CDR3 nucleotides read TGTGCCACCAGTGAAGGCGGGGGGCCCCCCCAAGAGACCCAGTACTTC. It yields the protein CATSEGGGPPQETQYF.

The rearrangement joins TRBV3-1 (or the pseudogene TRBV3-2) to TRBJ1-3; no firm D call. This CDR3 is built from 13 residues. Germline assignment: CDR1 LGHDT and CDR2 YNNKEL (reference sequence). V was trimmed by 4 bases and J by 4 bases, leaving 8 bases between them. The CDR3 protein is CASSPLFGNTIYF. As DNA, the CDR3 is TGTGCCAGCAGCCCCCTATTCGGAAACACCATATATTTT.

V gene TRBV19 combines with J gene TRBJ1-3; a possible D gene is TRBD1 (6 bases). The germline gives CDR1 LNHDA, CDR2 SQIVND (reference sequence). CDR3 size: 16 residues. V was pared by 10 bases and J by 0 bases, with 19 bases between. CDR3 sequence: CATSKEGQTSGNTIYF. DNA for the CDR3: TGTGCCACCAGCAAGGAAGGACAGACCTCTGGAAACACCATATATTTT.

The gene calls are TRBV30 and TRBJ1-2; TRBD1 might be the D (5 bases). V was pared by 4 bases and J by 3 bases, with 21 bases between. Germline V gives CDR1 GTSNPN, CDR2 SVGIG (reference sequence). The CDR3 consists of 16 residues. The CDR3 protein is CAWTLRGIGGYYGYTF. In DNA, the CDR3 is TGTGCCTGGACCCTTAGGGGTATTGGAGGGTACTATGGCTACACCTTC.

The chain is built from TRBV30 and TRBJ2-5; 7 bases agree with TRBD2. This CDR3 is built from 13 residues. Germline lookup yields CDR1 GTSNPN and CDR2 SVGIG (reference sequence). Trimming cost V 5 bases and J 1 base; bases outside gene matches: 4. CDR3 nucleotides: TGTGCCTGGGCTAGCGGCACCCAAGAGACCCAGTACTTC. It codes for CAWASGTQETQYF.

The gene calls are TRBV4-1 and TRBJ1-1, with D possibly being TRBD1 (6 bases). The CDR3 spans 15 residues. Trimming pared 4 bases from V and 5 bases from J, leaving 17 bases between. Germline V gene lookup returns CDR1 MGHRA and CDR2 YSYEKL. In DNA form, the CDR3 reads TGCGCCAGCAGCCGGCTTGGCGGGGGGCAAACTGAAGCTTTCTTT. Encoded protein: CASSRLGGGQTEAFF.